This T cell receptor beta chain comes out of a study of technical replicates of blood from a handful of donors. Using immunoSEQ multiplex PCR, the repertoire was profiled, and TCRdb retains in-frame clones only, with some absent. Of roughly 71,000 clones listed, nearly 97% are singletons. The CDR3 extends over 20 amino acids. This TCR was sampled from a human donor in good health. Sequenced material: T cells isolated from PBMCs. The chain joins TRBV1 to TRBJ2-3; the table's D call, TRBD2, has no DNA check behind it. TRBV1 is described as a pseudogene. The CDR3 spells CTSSQPRHSGGATSTDTQYF. The CDR3 nucleotides are TGCACCAGCAGCCAACCCCGGCATAGCGGGGGGGCCACTAGCACAGATACGCAGTATTTT.